This TCR beta chain emerged from a study of cytotoxic CD8 clonotypes in ibrutinib-treated CLL. V shed 5 bases and J shed 7 bases, with 12 bases lying between them. The V gene's germline CDR1 is MNHNY and CDR2 SVGAGI (reference sequence). The CDR3 consists of 13 residues. Clones were read by immunoSEQ multiplex PCR, and TCRdb kept only the in-frame ones, dropping some. Of about 330,000 clones listed, under 70% are singletons. In its sample, this clone was seen a few times. V is TRBV6-6 and J is TRBJ1-5; D is uncertain. The sequence derives from a human donor with chronic lymphocytic leukemia. Sequenced material: PBMCs, taken after 36 months of ibrutinib treatment. Here the CDR3 DNA reads TGTGCCAGCAGTCCCACGTGGGAACAGCCCCAGCATTTT. This gives the protein CASSPTWEQPQHF.